The rows below give T cell receptor beta chains drawn from one sample of a study of OX40 agonist ivuxolimab in advanced cancers. Assay: immunoSEQ multiplex PCR; the TCRdb copy retains only in-frame clones and omits some. This sample has about 76,000 clones, with 70% to 90% found just once. The sample here was CD4+ or CD8+ T cells sorted from blood, taken in a trial of the OX40 agonist ivuxolimab. These receptors originate from an adult with an advanced solid tumor such as melanoma, head and neck, liver or kidney cancer. Both conserved end residues are part of each CDR3. A D gene is named only where the DNA matches it firmly. Some rows mark clone size as missing; the rest say once, few, many or name a class of expanded clone.

D gene	V gene	clone size	J gene	CDR3 protein	CDR3 DNA
.	TRBV14	.	TRBJ1-1	CASSQRTAISSPAEAFF	TGTGCCAGCAGCCAGAGGACGGCCATCTCCTCGCCCGCTGAAGCTTTCTTT
.	TRBV18	.	TRBJ1-1	CASSQGRGTEAFF	TGTGCCAGCTCACAAGGGCGCGGGACTGAAGCTTTCTTT
.	TRBV5-1	.	TRBJ1-4	CASSLEIGRGGEKLFF	TGCGCCAGCAGCTTGGAGATAGGCAGGGGAGGGGAAAAACTGTTTTTT
TRBD2	TRBV9	.	TRBJ2-5	CASSVSGVTETQYF	TGTGCCAGCAGCGTAAGCGGGGTGACAGAGACCCAGTACTTC
.	TRBV29-1	once	TRBJ2-2	CSVDVNTGELFF	TGCAGCGTTGATGTGAACACCGGGGAGCTGTTTTTT
.	TRBV6-5	.	TRBJ1-1	CASSYSSYTEAFF	TGTGCCAGCAGTTACTCGAGTTACACTGAAGCTTTCTTT
.	TRBV5-1	.	TRBJ1-1	CASSLATRGVAEAFF	TGCGCCAGCAGCTTGGCGACAAGGGGGGTTGCTGAAGCTTTCTTT
.	TRBV29-1	.	TRBJ2-2	CAGRGGPTGELFF	TGCGCTGGTAGGGGAGGCCCCACCGGGGAGCTGTTTTTT
.	TRBV11-2	.	TRBJ2-1	CASRPLGGRRNEQFF	TGTGCCAGCAGACCTCTTGGGGGGCGTAGGAATGAGCAGTTCTTC
TRBD2	TRBV7-2	few	TRBJ2-3	CASIPRGAGGARTQYF	TGTGCCAGCATCCCGAGGGGTGCGGGGGGGGCCAGGACGCAGTATTTT
.	TRBV30	.	TRBJ1-2	CAWAVGAADQMSYGYTF	TGTGCCTGGGCCGTTGGGGCAGCTGATCAGATGAGCTATGGCTACACCTTC
.	TRBV7-2	.	TRBJ1-6	CASSLQTGSYNSPLHF	TGTGCCAGCAGCTTACAGACAGGCTCCTATAATTCACCCCTCCACTTT
.	TRBV11-2	once	TRBJ2-2	CASSLVEDTGELFF	TGTGCCAGCAGCTTAGTGGAGGACACCGGGGAGCTGTTTTTT
TRBD1	TRBV10-3	.	TRBJ1-4	CAISGTGGSEKLFF	TGTGCCATCAGTGGGACAGGGGGAAGTGAAAAACTGTTTTTT
TRBD1	TRBV7-2	.	TRBJ2-7	CASSLAGQGNYEQYF	TGTGCCAGCAGCTTAGCGGGACAGGGGAATTACGAGCAGTACTTC
.	TRBV21-1	.	TRBJ2-7	CASSRPEGKVSYEQYF	TGTGCCAGCAGCAGGCCCGAAGGGAAGGTCTCCTACGAGCAGTACTTC
TRBD1	TRBV7-2	.	TRBJ1-1	CASSFRQGTEAFF	TGTGCCAGCAGCTTCCGACAGGGCACTGAAGCTTTCTTT
.	TRBV4-2	.	TRBJ1-1	CASSQETRAEAFF	TGTGCCAGCAGCCAAGAGACCAGGGCTGAAGCTTTCTTT
.	TRBV10-2	.	TRBJ2-1	CASSGWGRANEQFF	TGCGCCAGCAGTGGATGGGGGCGGGCCAATGAGCAGTTCTTC
TRBD1	TRBV30	once	TRBJ2-7	CAWSKPRDRSHEQYF	TGTGCCTGGAGTAAACCGAGGGACAGATCCCACGAGCAGTACTTC
.	TRBV7-8	few	TRBJ2-5	CASSFGGVLQETQYF	TGTGCCAGCAGCTTCGGCGGGGTCCTCCAAGAGACCCAGTACTTC
TRBD2	TRBV9	.	TRBJ2-3	CASTPVAGADTQYF	TGTGCCAGCACCCCAGTGGCGGGGGCAGATACGCAGTATTTT
TRBD2	TRBV7-9	.	TRBJ2-3	CASSSPGGGYTQYF	TGTGCCAGCAGCTCCCCGGGCGGGGGTTATACGCAGTATTTT
TRBD2	TRBV27	.	TRBJ2-1	CASLRVSGGMGEQFF	TGTGCCAGCCTGAGGGTGAGCGGGGGGATGGGTGAGCAGTTCTTC
TRBD1	TRBV7-2	.	TRBJ1-4	CASSPIPGQGGDEKLFF	TGTGCCAGCAGCCCAATACCGGGACAGGGCGGGGATGAAAAACTGTTTTTT
.	TRBV27	.	TRBJ2-5	CASSFTDGRETQYF	TGTGCCAGCAGTTTTACGGACGGAAGGGAGACCCAGTACTTC
.	TRBV18	once	TRBJ1-2	CASSPQGGGANYGYTF	TGTGCCAGCTCACCTCAGGGTGGAGGGGCTAACTATGGCTACACCTTC
TRBD1	TRBV7-2	.	TRBJ2-7	CASSQGGTGGNKQYF	TGTGCCAGCAGCCAAGGGGGGACAGGGGGTAATAAGCAGTACTTC
TRBD2	TRBV28	once	TRBJ2-7	CASSFRPGGAYF	TGTGCCAGCAGTTTTCGACCGGGAGGGGCGTACTTC
.	TRBV10-3	.	TRBJ2-3	CAIRGDGTDTQYF	TGTGCCATCAGGGGTGATGGCACAGATACGCAGTATTTT
.	TRBV19	.	TRBJ2-2	CASSAGELFF	TGTGCCAGTAGCGCTGGGGAGCTGTTTTTT
TRBD2	TRBV19	.	TRBJ2-1	CASSIAGGAYEQFF	TGTGCCAGTAGTATAGCCGGGGGGGCTTATGAGCAGTTCTTC
.	TRBV4-1	.	TRBJ2-3	CASSQDPFRDTQYF	TGCGCCAGCAGCCAAGATCCCTTCAGAGATACGCAGTATTTT
TRBD2	TRBV5-4	.	TRBJ2-3	CASSLASGGSTDTQYF	TGTGCCAGCAGCTTGGCTAGCGGGGGAAGCACAGATACGCAGTATTTT
TRBD2	TRBV10-3	.	TRBJ2-1	CAITASGLTSSYNEQFF	TGTGCCATCACGGCTAGCGGGTTGACTAGCTCCTACAATGAGCAGTTCTTC
.	TRBV9	.	TRBJ2-5	CASSDTNWGETQYF	TGTGCCAGCAGCGACACCAACTGGGGAGAGACCCAGTACTTC
TRBD1	TRBV13	once	TRBJ2-5	CASSNRVQGVMETQYF	TGTGCCAGCAGTAACAGGGTCCAGGGGGTTATGGAGACCCAGTACTTC
TRBD1	TRBV27	.	TRBJ1-2	CASSATSGTGGYGYTF	TGTGCCAGCAGTGCCACCTCCGGGACAGGGGGCTATGGCTACACCTTC
.	TRBV6-6	.	TRBJ2-7	CASSPTWGEQYF	TGTGCCAGCAGTCCGACCTGGGGGGAGCAGTACTTC
.	TRBV6-5	.	TRBJ2-7	CASSSQGISYEQYF	TGTGCCAGCAGTTCCCAGGGGATTTCCTACGAGCAGTACTTC
.	TRBV4-2	.	TRBJ2-3	CASSQDGRGMLTGTQYF	TGTGCCAGCAGCCAAGATGGGCGGGGGATGTTGACAGGTACGCAGTATTTT
.	TRBV30	.	TRBJ1-2	CAWSVENRYYGYTF	TGTGCCTGGAGTGTAGAAAACAGGTACTATGGCTACACCTTC
TRBD1	TRBV6-5	once	TRBJ1-5	CASSYQGASNQPQHF	TGTGCCAGCAGTTATCAGGGGGCTAGCAATCAGCCCCAGCATTTT
.	TRBV19	.	TRBJ2-7	CASSMFAGQNSYEQYF	TGTGCCAGTAGTATGTTCGCGGGACAGAACTCCTACGAGCAGTACTTC
TRBD1	TRBV29-1	.	TRBJ1-6	CSVGQGMGSPLHF	TGCAGCGTGGGACAGGGAATGGGGTCACCCCTCCACTTT
.	TRBV4-2	.	TRBJ1-3	CASSQETTSGNTIYF	TGTGCCAGCAGCCAAGAAACGACCTCTGGAAACACCATATATTTT
.	TRBV5-1	.	TRBJ2-3	CASSLGLATDTQYF	TGCGCCAGCAGCTTGGGATTGGCTACAGATACGCAGTATTTT
TRBD2	TRBV29-1	.	TRBJ2-3	CSVGASGSTDTQYF	TGCAGCGTTGGGGCTAGCGGGAGCACAGATACGCAGTATTTT
.	TRBV9	.	TRBJ2-4	CASSVEGTEGYKNIQYF	TGTGCCAGCAGCGTCGAGGGGACGGAGGGGTACAAAAACATTCAGTACTTC
.	TRBV6-5	.	TRBJ2-1	CASTMTGSLYNEQFF	TGTGCCAGCACTATGACCGGGTCCCTCTACAATGAGCAGTTCTTC
TRBD2	TRBV4-2	.	TRBJ2-2	CASSQAASGGTGELFF	TGTGCCAGCAGCCAAGCGGCTAGCGGGGGAACGGGGGAGCTGTTTTTT
.	TRBV20-1	.	TRBJ1-1	CSARGLAEAFF	TGCAGTGCTAGAGGGTTGGCAGAAGCTTTCTTT